The 15 T cell receptor beta chains given below trace back to one sample, sequenced in a study of cytomegalovirus exposure and HLA in healthy donors. PCR amplification relied on 60 Vbeta primers (plus 13 Jbeta primers). Measured with immunoSEQ multiplex PCR; TCRdb has only the in-frame clones, and not every one. The data show around 70,000 clones, and the top ten clones hold about 1.7%. Sequenced material: PBMCs. All receptors derive from a woman aged 30 to 39 in good health and CMV-seronegative.

This chain connects TRBV30 to TRBJ1-2; D uncertain. The V end lost 2 bases, the J end lost 1 base, and 5 bases lay between the germline ends. This CDR3 has 12 amino acids. Germline assignment: CDR1 GTSNPN and CDR2 SVGIG (reference sequence). In DNA form, the CDR3 reads TGTGCCTGGAGTCTTTATAACTATGGCTACACCTTC. Amino acids: CAWSLYNYGYTF.

CDR3 amino acids: CASREQGPRGYEQYF. The DNA for the CDR3 is TGTGCCAGCAGGGAGCAGGGCCCAAGGGGCTACGAGCAGTACTTC. The chain employs TRBV28 and TRBJ2-7; TRBD1 might be the D (5 bases). Per the germline V gene, CDR1 is MDHEN and CDR2 is SYDVKM. The CDR3 runs to 15 residues. V was trimmed by 6 bases and J by 3 bases, leaving 18 bases between them.

The chain employs TRBV6-5 and TRBJ2-3; possible D gene TRBD1, 6 bases. V gave up 5 bases and J gave up 2 bases, with 11 bases separating them. This CDR3 contains 14 residues. CDR1 is MNHEY and CDR2 is SVGAGI in the germline V gene. CDR3 sequence (DNA): TGTGCCAGCAGTCCAACAGGGATCACAGATACGCAGTATTTT. It specifies CASSPTGITDTQYF.

V and J are TRBV30 and TRBJ1-5, with 9 bases fitting TRBD1. CDR3 size: 15 residues. From germline, CDR1 is GTSNPN and CDR2 SVGIG (reference sequence). V was pared by 2 bases and J by 3 bases, with 5 bases of the junction left unmatched. In DNA form, the CDR3 reads TGTGCCTGGAGTCCCGGGACAGGGATCAATCAGCCCCAGCATTTT. Its protein product is CAWSPGTGINQPQHF.

The rearrangement uses TRBV30 and TRBJ2-2, with D possibly matching TRBD1 (6 bases). The CDR3 loop spans 15 amino acids. The germline V and J ends were trimmed by 2 bases and 0 bases, with 10 bases remaining between them. The germline V gene encodes CDR1 GTSNPN and CDR2 SVGIG (reference sequence). CDR3 protein: CAWSKGDPNTGELFF. The CDR3 nucleotides read TGTGCCTGGAGTAAGGGGGATCCGAACACCGGGGAGCTGTTTTTT. Variable domain in full (rest from reference TRBV30 and TRBJ2-2): SQTIHQWPATLVQPVGSPLSLECTVEGTSNPNLYWYRQAAGRGLQLLFYSVGIGQISSEVPQNLSASRPQDRQFILSSKKLLLSDSGFYLCAWSKGDPNTGELFFGEGSRLTVL.

J is TRBJ2-1 and V is TRBV5-8; D may be TRBD2 (6 bases). V shed 0 bases and J shed 12 bases, with 10 bases lying between them. The CDR3 runs to 12 residues. From germline, CDR1 is SGHTS and CDR2 YDEGEE. The CDR3 sequence: CASSLELAVQFF. CDR3 sequence (DNA): TGTGCCAGCAGCTTGGAACTAGCCGTGCAGTTCTTC.

The rearrangement uses TRBV19 and TRBJ1-4; TRBD1 aligns across 10 bases. Germline-derived CDR1 and CDR2 are LNHDA and SQIVND (reference sequence). J lost 8 bases, V lost 2 bases, and 11 bases had no gene match. The CDR3 length is 17 residues. The CDR3 region has the DNA TGTGCCAGTAGTATAAGGGACAGGGGACCTTTGGTGGAAAAACTGTTTTTT. It is translated as CASSIRDRGPLVEKLFF.

J is TRBJ2-5 and V is TRBV9, with 9 bases matching TRBD2. Germline lookup yields CDR1 SGDLS and CDR2 YYNGEE. The trim removed 2 bases at V and 4 bases at J, leaving 3 bases unmatched. The CDR3 covers 14 residues. CDR3: CASSVGTSRETQYF. CDR3 DNA: TGTGCCAGCAGCGTCGGGACTAGCAGAGAGACCCAGTACTTC.

The chain links TRBV5-6 to TRBJ2-3; 7 nucleotides agree with TRBD2. Germline V CDR1 and CDR2: SGHDT, YYEEEE. The V and J ends lost 5 bases and 10 bases, in that order; junction bases with no gene match: 4. CDR3 size: 11 residues. The CDR3 nucleotides are TGTGCCAGCAGTGGGACTATGGCGCAGTATTTT. Translating gives CASSGTMAQYF. Combining the CDR3 with reference TRBV5-6 and TRBJ2-3 gives the whole variable domain DAGVTQSPTHLIKTRGQQVTLRCSPKSGHDTVSWYQQALGQGPQFIFQYYEEEERQRGNFPDRFSGHQFPNYSSELNVNALLLGDSALYLCASSGTMAQYFGPGTRLTVL.

The CDR3 bases are TGTGCCAGCAGCTTAACGCTCTCCGGGGCCTACAATGAGCAGTTCTTC. Its protein product is CASSLTLSGAYNEQFF. The V call is TRBV7-3, the J call TRBJ2-1; D possibly corresponds to TRBD2 (5 bases). This CDR3 contains 16 residues. V lost 0 bases to trimming and J lost 2 bases, with 11 bases between them. Germline V gives CDR1 SGHTA, CDR2 FQGTGA.

The chain employs TRBV13 and TRBJ2-1; D unresolved. V was pared by 5 bases and J by 9 bases, with 11 bases between. There are 12 residues in the CDR3. Germline assignment: CDR1 PRHDT and CDR2 FYEKMQ (reference sequence). As DNA, the CDR3 is TGTGCCAGCAGCCCAGCCCTAGTTGAGCAGTTCTTC. Translation: CASSPALVEQFF.

The chain links TRBV29-1 to TRBJ2-1; TRBD1 matches 8 bases. CDR1 and CDR2 (germline): SQVTM, ANQGSEA. The CDR3 is made up of 13 amino acids. The V gene end was trimmed by 6 bases and the J gene end by 7 bases; junction bases not matched to a gene: 8. CDR3 DNA sequence: TGCAGCGTCAAGGACAGGGTGAAGAATGAGCAGTTCTTC. Protein product: CSVKDRVKNEQFF.

The V gene is TRBV29-1, the J gene TRBJ1-2; D may be TRBD1 (6 bases). The CDR3 has 16 residues. The germline CDR1 and CDR2 sequences are SQVTM and ANQGSEA. The germline V and J ends were trimmed by 7 bases and 4 bases, with 25 bases remaining between them. This CDR3 reads CSGLGPGAPAAYGYTF. The DNA for the CDR3 is TGCAGCGGACTGGGGCCAGGGGCGCCTGCCGCCTATGGCTACACCTTC.

The chain carries TRBV7-8 and TRBJ2-7, with D uncertain. The germline V gene has CDR1 SGHVS and CDR2 FQNEAQ. The CDR3 covers 12 residues. Trimming cost V 4 bases and J 8 bases, with 12 bases left between them. For the CDR3, the DNA is TGTGCCAGCAGCTCGGTAAACAGACAGCAGTACTTC. Translating gives CASSSVNRQQYF.

The chain links TRBV5-3 to TRBJ2-2; no clear D. TRBV5-3 is filed as an ORF, its function uncertain. The V gene lost 0 bases and the J gene lost 9 bases, with 3 bases spanning the gap. This CDR3 region has 11 residues. The DNA of the CDR3 is TGTGCCAGAAGCTTGGGGCGGGAGCTGTTTTTT. It specifies CARSLGRELFF.